The clone carrying this T cell receptor (beta chain) was seen ten or more times. Read coverage stops 3 residues before the CDR3 terminus; the germline J gene supplies the remainder. CVID and control samples used equivalent genomic DNA input. The protocol was immunoSEQ multiplex PCR, while the TCRdb copy is restricted to in-frame clones and leaves out a portion. Captured here are tens of thousands of clones, none seen once; the top ten comprise approximately 13%. The entry originates in a study of T cell clonality in common variable immunodeficiency. CDR1 MNHEY and CDR2 SVGEGT come from the germline V gene. The CDR3 consists of 13 residues.

This rearrangement joins TRBV6-2 or TRBV6-3 to TRBJ1-4; perhaps TRBD1 as D (5 bases). The sequenced sample was peripheral blood mononuclear cells. The TCR originated in a person aged 18 to 70 in good health. The sequenced part of the CDR3 DNA is TGTGCCAGCAGTTACCATACAGGACCCAAA. As protein: CASSYHTGPK. The whole CDR3 reads CASSYHTGPKLFF.